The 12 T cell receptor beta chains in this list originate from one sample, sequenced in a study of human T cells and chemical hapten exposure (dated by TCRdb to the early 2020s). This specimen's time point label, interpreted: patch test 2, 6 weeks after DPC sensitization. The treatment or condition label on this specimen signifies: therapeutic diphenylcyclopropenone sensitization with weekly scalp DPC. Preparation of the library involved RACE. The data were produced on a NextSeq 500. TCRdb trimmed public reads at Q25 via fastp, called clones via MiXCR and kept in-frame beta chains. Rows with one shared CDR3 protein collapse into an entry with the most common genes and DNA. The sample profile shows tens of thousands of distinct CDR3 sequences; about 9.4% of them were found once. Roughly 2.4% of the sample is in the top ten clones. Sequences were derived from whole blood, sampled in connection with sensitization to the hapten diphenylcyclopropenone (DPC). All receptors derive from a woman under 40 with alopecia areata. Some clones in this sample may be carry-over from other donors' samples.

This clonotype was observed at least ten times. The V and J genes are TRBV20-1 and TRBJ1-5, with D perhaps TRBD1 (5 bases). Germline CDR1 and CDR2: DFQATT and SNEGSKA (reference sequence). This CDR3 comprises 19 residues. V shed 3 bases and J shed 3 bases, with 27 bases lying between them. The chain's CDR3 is CSARQVPRSRGEVNQPQHF. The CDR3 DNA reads TGCAGTGCTAGGCAGGTCCCCCGCAGCCGGGGGGAGGTCAATCAGCCCCAGCATTTT.

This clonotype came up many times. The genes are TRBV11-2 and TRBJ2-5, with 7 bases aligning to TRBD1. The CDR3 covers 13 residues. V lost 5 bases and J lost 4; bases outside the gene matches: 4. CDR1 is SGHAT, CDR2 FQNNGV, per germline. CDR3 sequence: CASSKTGPETQYF. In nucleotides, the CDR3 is TGTGCCAGCAGCAAGACAGGGCCAGAGACCCAGTACTTC.

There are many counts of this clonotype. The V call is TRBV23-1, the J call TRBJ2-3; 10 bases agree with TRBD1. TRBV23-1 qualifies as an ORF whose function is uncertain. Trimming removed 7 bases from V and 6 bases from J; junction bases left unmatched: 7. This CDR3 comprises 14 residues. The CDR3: CASNRDRGTDTQYF. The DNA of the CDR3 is TGCGCCAGCAACAGGGACAGGGGAACGGATACGCAGTATTTT.

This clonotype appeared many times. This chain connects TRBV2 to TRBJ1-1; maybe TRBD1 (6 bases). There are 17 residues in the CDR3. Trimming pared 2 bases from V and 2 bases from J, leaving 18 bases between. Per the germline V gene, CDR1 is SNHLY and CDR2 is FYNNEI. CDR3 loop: CASSEQPAGVRNTEAFF. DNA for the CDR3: TGTGCCAGCAGTGAACAACCCGCAGGGGTCCGTAACACTGAAGCTTTCTTT.

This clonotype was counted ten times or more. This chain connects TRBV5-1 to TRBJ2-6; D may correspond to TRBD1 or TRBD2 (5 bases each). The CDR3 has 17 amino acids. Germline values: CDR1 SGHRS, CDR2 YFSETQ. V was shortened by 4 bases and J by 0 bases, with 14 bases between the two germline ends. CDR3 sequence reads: CASSRGRLSSGANVLTF. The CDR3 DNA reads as TGCGCCAGCAGCAGGGGACGCTTAAGCTCTGGGGCCAACGTCCTGACTTTC.

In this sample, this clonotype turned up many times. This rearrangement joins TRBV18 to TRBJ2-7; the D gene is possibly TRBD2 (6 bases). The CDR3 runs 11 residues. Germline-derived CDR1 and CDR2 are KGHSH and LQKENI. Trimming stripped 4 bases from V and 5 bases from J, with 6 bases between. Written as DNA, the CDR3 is TGTGCCAGCTCACGGGGGGACGAGCAGTACTTC. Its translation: CASSRGDEQYF. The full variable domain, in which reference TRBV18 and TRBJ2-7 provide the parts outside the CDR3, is NAGVMQNPRHLVRRRGQEARLRCSPMKGHSHVYWYRQLPEEGLKFMVYLQKENIIDESGMPKERFSAEFPKEGPSILRIQQVVRGDSAAYFCASSRGDEQYFGPGTRLTVT.

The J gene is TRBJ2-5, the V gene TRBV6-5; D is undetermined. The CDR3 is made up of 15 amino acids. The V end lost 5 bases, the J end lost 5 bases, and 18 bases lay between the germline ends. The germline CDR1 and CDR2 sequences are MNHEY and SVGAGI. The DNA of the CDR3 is TGTGCCAGCAGTCTCCAGCCTAGTGGAAGGGAGACCCAGTACTTC. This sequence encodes CASSLQPSGRETQYF.

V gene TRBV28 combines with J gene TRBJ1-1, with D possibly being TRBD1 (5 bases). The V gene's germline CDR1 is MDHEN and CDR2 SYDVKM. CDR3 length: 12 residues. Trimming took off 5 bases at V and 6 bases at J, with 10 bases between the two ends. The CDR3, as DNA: TGTGCCAGCAGTCCCCGGGGGTCTGAAGCTTTCTTT. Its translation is CASSPRGSEAFF.

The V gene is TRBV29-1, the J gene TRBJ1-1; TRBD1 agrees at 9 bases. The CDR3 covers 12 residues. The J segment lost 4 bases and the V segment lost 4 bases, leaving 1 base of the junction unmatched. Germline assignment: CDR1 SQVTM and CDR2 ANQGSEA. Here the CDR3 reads CSVVTGGTEAFF. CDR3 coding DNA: TGCAGCGTTGTGACAGGGGGCACTGAAGCTTTCTTT.

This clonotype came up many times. CDR3 in amino acids: CASSPPSGGSYEQYF. The CDR3 nucleotides are TGTGCCAGCTCACCCCCCTCCGGCGGCTCCTACGAGCAGTACTTC. This chain uses TRBV18 with TRBJ2-7; the D is unclear. V was shortened by 3 bases and J by 0 bases, with 12 bases between the two germline ends. CDR1 KGHSH and CDR2 LQKENI come from the germline V gene. This CDR3 comprises 15 residues. The variable domain in full, completed from reference TRBV18 and TRBJ2-7, reads NAGVMQNPRHLVRRRGQEARLRCSPMKGHSHVYWYRQLPEEGLKFMVYLQKENIIDESGMPKERFSAEFPKEGPSILRIQQVVRGDSAAYFCASSPPSGGSYEQYFGPGTRLTVT.

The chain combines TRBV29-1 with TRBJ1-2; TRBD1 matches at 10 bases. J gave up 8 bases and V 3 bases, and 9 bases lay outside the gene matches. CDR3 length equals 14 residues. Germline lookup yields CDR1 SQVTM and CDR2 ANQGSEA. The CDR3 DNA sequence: TGCAGCGTTGAGGCGGGACAGGGGCCAGAGGGCTACACCTTC. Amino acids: CSVEAGQGPEGYTF.

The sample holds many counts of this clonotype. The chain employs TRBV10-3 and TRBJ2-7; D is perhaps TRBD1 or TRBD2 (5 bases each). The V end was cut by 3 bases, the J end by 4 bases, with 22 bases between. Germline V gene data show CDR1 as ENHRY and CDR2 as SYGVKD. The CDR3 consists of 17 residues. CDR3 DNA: TGTGCCATCAGTGACCCCGGGACCCTCGCTGAAAAATACGAGCAGTACTTC. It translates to CAISDPGTLAEKYEQYF.